This entry describes one T cell receptor (beta chain). The antigen is not known. The data were obtained in a study of post-analysis software for immune sequencing data. Findings of the study overall: Compared with controls, patients had more of five or six TRBV segments, including TRBV5-6, TRBV5-1 and TRBV20-1.

The TCR beta cDNA libraries carried unique molecular identifiers. MiXCR, run by TCRdb on the PCR reads, gives a single entry per CDR3 protein. The sample shows roughly 870,000 distinct CDR3 sequences, roughly 58% of them seen only once. In germline, CDR1 is MGHRA, CDR2 YSYEKL. The CDR3 spans 16 residues. The specimen sequenced was blood. This chain connects TRBV4-1 to TRBJ2-4, with 10 bases that match TRBD2. The J call is doubtful: the DNA matches TRBJ2-7 better. This TCR was recovered from a girl aged 5 to 17 with multiple sclerosis. The chain's CDR3 is CASSQVGSSGSYEQYF. In DNA form, the CDR3 reads TGCGCCAGCAGCCAAGTAGGGTCTAGCGGGAGTTACGAGCAGTACTTC.